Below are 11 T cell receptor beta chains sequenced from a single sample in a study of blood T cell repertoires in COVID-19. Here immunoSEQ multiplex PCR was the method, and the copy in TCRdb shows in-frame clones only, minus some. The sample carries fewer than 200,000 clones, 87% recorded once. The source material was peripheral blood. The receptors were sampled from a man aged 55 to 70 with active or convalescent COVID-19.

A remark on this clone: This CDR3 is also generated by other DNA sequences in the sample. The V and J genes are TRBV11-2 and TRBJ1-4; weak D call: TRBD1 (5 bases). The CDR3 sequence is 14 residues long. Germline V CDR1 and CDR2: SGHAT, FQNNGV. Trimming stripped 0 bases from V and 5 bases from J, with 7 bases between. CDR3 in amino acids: CASSLEGANEKLFF. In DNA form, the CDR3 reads TGTGCCAGCAGCTTAGAAGGGGCGAATGAAAAACTGTTTTTT.

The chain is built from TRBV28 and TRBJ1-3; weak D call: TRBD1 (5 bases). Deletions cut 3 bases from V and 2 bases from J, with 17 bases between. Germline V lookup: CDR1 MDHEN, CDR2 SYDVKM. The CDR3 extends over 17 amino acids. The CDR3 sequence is CASSFQGPSVAGNTIYF. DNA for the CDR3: TGTGCCAGCAGTTTCCAGGGCCCCTCAGTCGCTGGAAACACCATATATTTT.

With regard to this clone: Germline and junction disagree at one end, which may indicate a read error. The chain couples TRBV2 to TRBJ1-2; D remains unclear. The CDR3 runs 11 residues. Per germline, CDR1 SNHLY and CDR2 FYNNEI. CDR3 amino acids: CASSVSRVSAF. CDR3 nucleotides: TGTGCCAGCTCTGTCTCCCGGGTCTCGGCCTTC.

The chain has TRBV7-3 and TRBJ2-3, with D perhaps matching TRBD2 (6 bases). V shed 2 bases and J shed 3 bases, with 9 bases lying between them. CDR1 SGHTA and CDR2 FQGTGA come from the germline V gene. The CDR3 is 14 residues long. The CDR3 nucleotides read TGTGCCAGCAGCTTAGGCGGGGATACAGATACGCAGTATTTT. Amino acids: CASSLGGDTDTQYF.

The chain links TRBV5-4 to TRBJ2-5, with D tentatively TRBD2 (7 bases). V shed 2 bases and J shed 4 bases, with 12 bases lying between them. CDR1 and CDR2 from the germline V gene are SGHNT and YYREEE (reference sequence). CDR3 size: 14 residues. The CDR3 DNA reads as TGTGCCAGCAGCTTTAACAGGGAGGGAGAGACCCAGTACTTC. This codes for CASSFNREGETQYF.

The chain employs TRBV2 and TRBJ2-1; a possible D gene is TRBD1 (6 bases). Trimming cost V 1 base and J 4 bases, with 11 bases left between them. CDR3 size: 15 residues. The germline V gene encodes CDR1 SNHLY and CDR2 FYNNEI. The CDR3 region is CASSEGQGIYNEQFF. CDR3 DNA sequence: TGTGCCAGCAGTGAAGGGCAGGGGATATACAATGAGCAGTTCTTC. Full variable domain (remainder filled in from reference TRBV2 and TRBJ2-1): EPEVTQTPSHQVTQMGQEVILRCVPISNHLYFYWYRQILGQKVEFLVSFYNNEISEKSEIFDDQFSVERPDGSNFTLKIRSTKLEDSAMYFCASSEGQGIYNEQFFGPGTRLTVL.

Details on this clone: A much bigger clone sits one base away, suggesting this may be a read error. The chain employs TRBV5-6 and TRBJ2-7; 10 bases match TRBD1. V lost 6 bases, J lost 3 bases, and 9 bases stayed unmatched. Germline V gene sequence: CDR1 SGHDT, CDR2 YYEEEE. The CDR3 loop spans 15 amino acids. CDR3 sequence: CASNFRDRGLYEQYF. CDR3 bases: TGTGCCAGCAACTTTCGCGACAGGGGGCTCTACGAGCAGTACTTC.

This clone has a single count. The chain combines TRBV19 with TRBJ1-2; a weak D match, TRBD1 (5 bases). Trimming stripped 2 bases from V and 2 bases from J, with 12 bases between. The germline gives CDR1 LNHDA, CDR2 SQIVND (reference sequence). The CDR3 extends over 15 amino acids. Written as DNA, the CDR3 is TGTGCCAGTAGTATATGGGGGGGGTCCAACTATGGCTACACCTTC. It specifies CASSIWGGSNYGYTF.

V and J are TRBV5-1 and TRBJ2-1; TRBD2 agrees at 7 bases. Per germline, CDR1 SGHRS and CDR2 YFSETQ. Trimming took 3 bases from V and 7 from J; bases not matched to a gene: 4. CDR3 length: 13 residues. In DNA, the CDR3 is TGCGCCAGCAGCTCCCTCGGGGGGAATGAGCAGTTCTTC. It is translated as CASSSLGGNEQFF. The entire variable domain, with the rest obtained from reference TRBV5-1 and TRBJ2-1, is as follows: KAGVTQTPRYLIKTRGQQVTLSCSPISGHRSVSWYQQTPGQGLQFLFEYFSETQRNKGNFPGRFSGRQFSNSRSEMNVSTLELGDSALYLCASSSLGGNEQFFGPGTRLTVL.

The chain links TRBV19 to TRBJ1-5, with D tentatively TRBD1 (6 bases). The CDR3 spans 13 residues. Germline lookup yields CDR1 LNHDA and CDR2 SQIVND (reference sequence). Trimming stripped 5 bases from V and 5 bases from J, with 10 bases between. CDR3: CASSDNRDQPQHF. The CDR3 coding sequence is TGTGCCAGTAGTGACAACAGGGATCAGCCCCAGCATTTT. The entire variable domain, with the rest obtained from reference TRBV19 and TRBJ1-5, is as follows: DGGITQSPKYLFRKEGQNVTLSCEQNLNHDAMYWYRQDPGQGLRLIYYSQIVNDFQKGDIAEGYSVSREKKESFPLTVTSAQKNPTAFYLCASSDNRDQPQHFGDGTRLSIL.

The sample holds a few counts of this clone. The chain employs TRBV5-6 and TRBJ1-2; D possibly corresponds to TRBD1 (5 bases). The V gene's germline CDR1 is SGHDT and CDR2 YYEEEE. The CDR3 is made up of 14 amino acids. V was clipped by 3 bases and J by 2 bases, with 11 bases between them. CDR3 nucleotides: TGTGCCAGCAGCTCCGGACACGTAAACTATGGCTACACCTTC. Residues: CASSSGHVNYGYTF.